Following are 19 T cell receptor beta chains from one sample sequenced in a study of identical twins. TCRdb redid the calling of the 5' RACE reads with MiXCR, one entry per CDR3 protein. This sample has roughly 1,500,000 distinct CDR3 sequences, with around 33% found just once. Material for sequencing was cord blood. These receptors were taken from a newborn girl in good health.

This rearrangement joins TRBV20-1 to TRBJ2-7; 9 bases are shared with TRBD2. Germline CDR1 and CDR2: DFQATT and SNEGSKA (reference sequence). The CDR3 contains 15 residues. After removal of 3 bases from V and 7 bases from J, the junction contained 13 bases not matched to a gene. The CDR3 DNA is TGCAGTGCTAGGGGGCGGGGGGGATCCTACAATGAGCAGTACTTC. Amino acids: CSARGRGGSYNEQYF.

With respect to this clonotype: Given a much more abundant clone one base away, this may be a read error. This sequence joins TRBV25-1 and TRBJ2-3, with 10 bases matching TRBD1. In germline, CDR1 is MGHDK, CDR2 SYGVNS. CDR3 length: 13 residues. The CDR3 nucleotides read TGTGCCGGCAGTGACAGGGGGCCAGATACGCAGTATTTT. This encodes CAGSDRGPDTQYF.

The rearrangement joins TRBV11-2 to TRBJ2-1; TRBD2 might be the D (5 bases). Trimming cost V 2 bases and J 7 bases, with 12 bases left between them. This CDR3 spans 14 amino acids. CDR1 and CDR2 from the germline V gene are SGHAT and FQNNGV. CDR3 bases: TGTGCCAGCAGCTTATTTAGGTGGGAGAATGAGCAGTTCTTC. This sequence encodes CASSLFRWENEQFF. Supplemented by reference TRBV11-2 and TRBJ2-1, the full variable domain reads EAGVAQSPRYKIIEKRQSVAFWCNPISGHATLYWYQQILGQGPKLLIQFQNNGVVDDSQLPKDRFSAERLKGVDSTLKIQPAKLEDSAVYLCASSLFRWENEQFFGPGTRLTVL.

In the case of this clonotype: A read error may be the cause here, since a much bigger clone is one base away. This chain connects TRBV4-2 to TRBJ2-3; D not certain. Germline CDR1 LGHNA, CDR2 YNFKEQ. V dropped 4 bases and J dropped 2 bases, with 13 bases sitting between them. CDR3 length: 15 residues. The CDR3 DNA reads TGTGCCAGCAGCCCCAGTCAGTCCCTCACAGATACGCAGTATTTT. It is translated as CASSPSQSLTDTQYF.

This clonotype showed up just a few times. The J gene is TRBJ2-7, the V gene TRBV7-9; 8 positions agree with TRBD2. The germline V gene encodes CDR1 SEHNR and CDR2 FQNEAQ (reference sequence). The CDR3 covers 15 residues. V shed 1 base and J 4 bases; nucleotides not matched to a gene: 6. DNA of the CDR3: TGTGCCAGCAGCTTAGGGGTAACTAGCGGTTACGAGCAGTACTTC. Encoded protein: CASSLGVTSGYEQYF.

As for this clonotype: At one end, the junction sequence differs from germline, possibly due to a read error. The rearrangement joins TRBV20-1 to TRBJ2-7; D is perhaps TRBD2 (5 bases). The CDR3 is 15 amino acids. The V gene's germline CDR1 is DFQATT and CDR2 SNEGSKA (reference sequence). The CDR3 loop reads CSTRSPLGLVHEQYF. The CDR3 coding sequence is TGCAGTACTAGATCCCCCCTGGGTCTCGTCCACGAGCAGTACTTC.

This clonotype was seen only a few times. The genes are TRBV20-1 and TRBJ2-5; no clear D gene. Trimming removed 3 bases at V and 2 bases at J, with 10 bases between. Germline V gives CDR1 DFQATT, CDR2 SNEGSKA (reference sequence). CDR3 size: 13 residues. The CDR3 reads CSASLGFQETQYF. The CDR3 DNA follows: TGCAGTGCTAGCCTTGGGTTTCAAGAGACCCAGTACTTC.

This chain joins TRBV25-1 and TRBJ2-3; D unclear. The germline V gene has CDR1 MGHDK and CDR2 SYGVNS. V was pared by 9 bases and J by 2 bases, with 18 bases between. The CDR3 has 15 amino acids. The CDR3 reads CARALSTPHTDTQYF. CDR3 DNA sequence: TGTGCCAGGGCCTTATCGACTCCTCACACAGATACGCAGTATTTT.

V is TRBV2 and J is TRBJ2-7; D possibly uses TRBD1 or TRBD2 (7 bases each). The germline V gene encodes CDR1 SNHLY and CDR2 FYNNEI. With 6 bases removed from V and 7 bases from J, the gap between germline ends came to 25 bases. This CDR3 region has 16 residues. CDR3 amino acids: CASRATGRVGGNEQYF. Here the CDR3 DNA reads TGTGCCAGCAGGGCGACAGGGAGGGTTGGCGGCAATGAGCAGTACTTC.

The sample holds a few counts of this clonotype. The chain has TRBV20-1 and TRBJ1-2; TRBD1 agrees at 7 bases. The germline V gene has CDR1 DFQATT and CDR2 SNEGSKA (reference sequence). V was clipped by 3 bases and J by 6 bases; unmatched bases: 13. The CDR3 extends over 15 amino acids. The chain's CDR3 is CSASYRHRGIDGYTF. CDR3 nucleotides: TGCAGTGCTAGTTACCGCCACAGGGGTATCGATGGCTACACCTTC.

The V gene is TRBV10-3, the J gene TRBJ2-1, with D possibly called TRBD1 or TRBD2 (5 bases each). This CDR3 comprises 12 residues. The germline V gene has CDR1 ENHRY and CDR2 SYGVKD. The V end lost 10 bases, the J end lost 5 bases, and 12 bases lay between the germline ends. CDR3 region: CATSGANNEQFF. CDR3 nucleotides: TGTGCCACCTCCGGGGCCAACAATGAGCAGTTCTTC.

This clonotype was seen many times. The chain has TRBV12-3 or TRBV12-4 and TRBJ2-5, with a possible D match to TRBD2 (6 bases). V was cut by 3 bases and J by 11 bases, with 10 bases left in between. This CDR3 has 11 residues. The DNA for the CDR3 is TGTGCCAGCAGTTTTCGCGGAGGGCAGTACTTC. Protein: CASSFRGGQYF.

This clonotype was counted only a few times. The CDR3 is CASSLTLGRGAEQFF. CDR3 DNA: TGTGCCAGCAGCCTGACGTTGGGTAGAGGTGCTGAGCAGTTCTTC. The chain links TRBV14 to TRBJ2-1; D gene ambiguous. Per the germline V gene, CDR1 is SGHDN and CDR2 is FVKESK. This CDR3 has 15 amino acids. V was cut by 4 bases and J by 9 bases, with 19 bases left in between.

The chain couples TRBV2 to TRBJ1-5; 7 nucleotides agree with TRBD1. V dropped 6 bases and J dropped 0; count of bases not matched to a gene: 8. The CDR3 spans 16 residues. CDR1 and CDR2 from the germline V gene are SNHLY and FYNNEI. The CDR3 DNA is TGTGCCAGCAGGGGACAGACAGGGAATAGCAATCAGCCCCAGCATTTT. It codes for CASRGQTGNSNQPQHF.

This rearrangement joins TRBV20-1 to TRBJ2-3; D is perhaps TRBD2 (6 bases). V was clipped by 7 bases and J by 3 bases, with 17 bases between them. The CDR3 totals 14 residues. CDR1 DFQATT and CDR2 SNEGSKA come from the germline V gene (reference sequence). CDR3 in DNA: TGCAGTGAAGTAGCGGAGACGTTAACAGATACGCAGTATTTT. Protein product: CSEVAETLTDTQYF.

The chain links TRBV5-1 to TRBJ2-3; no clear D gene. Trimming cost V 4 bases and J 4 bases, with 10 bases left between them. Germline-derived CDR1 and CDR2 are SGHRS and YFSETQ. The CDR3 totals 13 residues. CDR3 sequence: CASSERDADTQYF. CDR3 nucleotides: TGCGCCAGCAGCGAAAGGGATGCAGATACGCAGTATTTT. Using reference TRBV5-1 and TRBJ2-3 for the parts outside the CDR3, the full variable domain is KAGVTQTPRYLIKTRGQQVTLSCSPISGHRSVSWYQQTPGQGLQFLFEYFSETQRNKGNFPGRFSGRQFSNSRSEMNVSTLELGDSALYLCASSERDADTQYFGPGTRLTVL.

CDR3 coding DNA: TGTGCCAGCAGCATACGAACTGACACAGATACGCAGTATTTT. Its protein is CASSIRTDTDTQYF. The chain carries TRBV6-5 and TRBJ2-3; D is unclear. The V and J ends lost 6 bases and 2 bases respectively, with 12 bases between them. The CDR3 has 14 amino acids. The germline V gene encodes CDR1 MNHEY and CDR2 SVGAGI.

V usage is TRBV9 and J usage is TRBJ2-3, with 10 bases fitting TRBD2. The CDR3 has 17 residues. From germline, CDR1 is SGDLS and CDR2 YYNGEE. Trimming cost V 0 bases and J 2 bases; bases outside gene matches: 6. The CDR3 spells CASSVDPAGGTTDTQYF. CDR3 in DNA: TGTGCCAGCAGCGTAGACCCAGCGGGGGGGACCACAGATACGCAGTATTTT.

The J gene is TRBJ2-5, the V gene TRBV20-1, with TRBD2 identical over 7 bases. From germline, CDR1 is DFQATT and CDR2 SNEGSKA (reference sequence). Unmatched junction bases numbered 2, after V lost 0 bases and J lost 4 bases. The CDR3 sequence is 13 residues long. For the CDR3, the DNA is TGCAGTGCTAGAGAGGCTAGCGGAGAGACCCAGTACTTC. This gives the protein CSAREASGETQYF.